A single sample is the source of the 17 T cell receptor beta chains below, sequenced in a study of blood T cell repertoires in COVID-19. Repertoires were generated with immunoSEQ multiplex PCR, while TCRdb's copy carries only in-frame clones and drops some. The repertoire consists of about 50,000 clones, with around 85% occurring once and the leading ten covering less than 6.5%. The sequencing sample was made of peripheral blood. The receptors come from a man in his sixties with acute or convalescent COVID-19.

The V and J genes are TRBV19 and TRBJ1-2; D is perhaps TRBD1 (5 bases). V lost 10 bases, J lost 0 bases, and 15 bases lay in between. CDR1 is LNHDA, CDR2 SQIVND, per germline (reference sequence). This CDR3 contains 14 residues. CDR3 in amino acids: CATRTRGANYGYTF. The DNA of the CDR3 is TGTGCCACTAGGACACGGGGAGCTAACTATGGCTACACCTTC.

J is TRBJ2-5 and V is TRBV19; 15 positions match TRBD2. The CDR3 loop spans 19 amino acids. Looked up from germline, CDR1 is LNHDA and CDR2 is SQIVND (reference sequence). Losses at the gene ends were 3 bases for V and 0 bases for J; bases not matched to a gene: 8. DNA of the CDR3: TGTGCCAGTAGTATGTCAGGACTAGCGGGAGGGGGGTACCAAGAGACCCAGTACTTC. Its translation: CASSMSGLAGGGYQETQYF.

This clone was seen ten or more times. The CDR3 bases are TGTGCCAGCAGTTTAAAGAAGCAGACCCAGTACTTC. Its translation is CASSLKKQTQYF. The chain couples TRBV12-3 or TRBV12-4 to TRBJ2-5; D ambiguous. Trimming pared 2 bases from V and 6 bases from J, leaving 7 bases between. This CDR3 spans 12 amino acids.

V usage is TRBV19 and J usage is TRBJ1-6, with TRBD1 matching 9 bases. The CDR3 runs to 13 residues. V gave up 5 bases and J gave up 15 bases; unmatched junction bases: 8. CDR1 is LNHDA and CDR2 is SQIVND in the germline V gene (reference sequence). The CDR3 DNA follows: TGTGCCAGTAGTGCCCGGGACAGGGCGTTCCTCCACTTT. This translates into CASSARDRAFLHF.

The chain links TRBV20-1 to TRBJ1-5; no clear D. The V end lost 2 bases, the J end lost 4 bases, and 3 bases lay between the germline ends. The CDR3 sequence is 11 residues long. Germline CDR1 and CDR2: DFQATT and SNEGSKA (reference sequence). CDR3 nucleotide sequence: TGCAGTGCTAGAATAAATCAGCCCCAGCATTTT. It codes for CSARINQPQHF.

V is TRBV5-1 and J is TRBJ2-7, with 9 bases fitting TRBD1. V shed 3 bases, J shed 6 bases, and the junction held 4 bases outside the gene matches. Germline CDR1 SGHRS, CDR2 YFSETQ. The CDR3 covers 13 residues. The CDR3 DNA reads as TGCGCCAGCAGCTCCGGGACAGGGCCCGAGCAGTACTTC. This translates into CASSSGTGPEQYF.

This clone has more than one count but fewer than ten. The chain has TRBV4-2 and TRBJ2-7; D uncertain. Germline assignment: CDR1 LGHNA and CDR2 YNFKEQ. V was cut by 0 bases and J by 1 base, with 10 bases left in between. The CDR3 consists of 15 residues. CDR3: CASSQELQSSYEQYF. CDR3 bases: TGTGCCAGCAGCCAAGAATTACAGAGTTCCTACGAGCAGTACTTC.

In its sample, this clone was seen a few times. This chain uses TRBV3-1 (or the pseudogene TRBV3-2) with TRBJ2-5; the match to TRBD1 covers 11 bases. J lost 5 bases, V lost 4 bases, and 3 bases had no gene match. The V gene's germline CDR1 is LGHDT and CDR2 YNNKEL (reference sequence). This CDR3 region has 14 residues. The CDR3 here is CASSPGQGGETQYF. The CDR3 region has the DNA TGTGCCAGCAGCCCGGGACAGGGGGGCGAGACCCAGTACTTC.

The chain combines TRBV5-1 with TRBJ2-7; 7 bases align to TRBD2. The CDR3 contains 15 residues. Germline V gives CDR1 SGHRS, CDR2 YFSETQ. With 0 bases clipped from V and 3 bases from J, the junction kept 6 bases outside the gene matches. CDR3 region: CASSLAGGSIYEQYF. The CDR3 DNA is TGCGCCAGCAGCTTGGCCGGGGGGAGTATCTACGAGCAGTACTTC.

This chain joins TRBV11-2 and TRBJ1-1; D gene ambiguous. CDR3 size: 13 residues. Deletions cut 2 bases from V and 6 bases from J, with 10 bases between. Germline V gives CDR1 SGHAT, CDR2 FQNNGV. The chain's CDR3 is CASSLSGRPEAFF. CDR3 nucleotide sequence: TGTGCCAGCAGCTTATCGGGTAGGCCTGAAGCTTTCTTT.

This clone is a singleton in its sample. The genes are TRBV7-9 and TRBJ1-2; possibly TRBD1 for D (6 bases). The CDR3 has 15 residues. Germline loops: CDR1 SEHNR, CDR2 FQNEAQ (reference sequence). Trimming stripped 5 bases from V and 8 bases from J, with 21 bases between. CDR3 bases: TGTGCCAGCAGCCCCCGAGGGGGTTCCCTAGAGGGCTACACCTTC. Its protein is CASSPRGGSLEGYTF.

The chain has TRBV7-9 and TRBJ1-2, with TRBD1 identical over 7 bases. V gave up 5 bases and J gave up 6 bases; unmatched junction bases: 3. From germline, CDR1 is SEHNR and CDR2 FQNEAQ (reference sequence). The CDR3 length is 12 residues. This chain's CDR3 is CASSRGQNGYTF. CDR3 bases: TGTGCCAGCAGCAGGGGGCAGAATGGCTACACCTTC. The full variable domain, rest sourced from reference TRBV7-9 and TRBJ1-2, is DTGVSQNPRHKITKRGQNVTFRCDPISEHNRLYWYRQTLGQGPEFLTYFQNEAQLEKSRLLSDRFSAERPKGSFSTLEIQRTEQGDSAMYLCASSRGQNGYTFGSGTRLTVV.

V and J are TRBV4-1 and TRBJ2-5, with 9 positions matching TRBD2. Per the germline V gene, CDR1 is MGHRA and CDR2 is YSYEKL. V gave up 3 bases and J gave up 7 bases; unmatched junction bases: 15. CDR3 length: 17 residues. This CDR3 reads CASSHPGSGGRVGTQYF. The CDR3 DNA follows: TGCGCCAGCAGCCACCCCGGGAGTGGCGGGAGGGTCGGGACCCAGTACTTC.

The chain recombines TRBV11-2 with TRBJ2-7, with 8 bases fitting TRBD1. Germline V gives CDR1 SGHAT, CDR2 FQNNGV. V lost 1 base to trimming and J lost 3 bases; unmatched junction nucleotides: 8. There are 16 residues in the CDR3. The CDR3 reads CASSLGGDRGFYEQYF. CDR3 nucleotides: TGTGCCAGCAGCTTAGGAGGTGACAGGGGCTTCTACGAGCAGTACTTC. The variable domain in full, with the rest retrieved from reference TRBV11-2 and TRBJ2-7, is EAGVAQSPRYKIIEKRQSVAFWCNPISGHATLYWYQQILGQGPKLLIQFQNNGVVDDSQLPKDRFSAERLKGVDSTLKIQPAKLEDSAVYLCASSLGGDRGFYEQYFGPGTRLTVT.

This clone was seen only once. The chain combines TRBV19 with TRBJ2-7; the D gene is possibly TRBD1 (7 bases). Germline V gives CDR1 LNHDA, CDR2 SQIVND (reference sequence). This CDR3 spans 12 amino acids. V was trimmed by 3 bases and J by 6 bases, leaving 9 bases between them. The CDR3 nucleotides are TGTGCCAGTAGTATCCAGGGGGGCGAGCAGTACTTC. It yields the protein CASSIQGGEQYF.

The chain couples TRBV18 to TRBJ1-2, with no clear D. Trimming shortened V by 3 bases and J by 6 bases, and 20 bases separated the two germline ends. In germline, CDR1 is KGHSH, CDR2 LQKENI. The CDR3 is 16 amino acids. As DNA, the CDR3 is TGTGCCAGCTCACCTTCAACGATCACAGCGCGGGATGGCTACACCTTC. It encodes CASSPSTITARDGYTF.

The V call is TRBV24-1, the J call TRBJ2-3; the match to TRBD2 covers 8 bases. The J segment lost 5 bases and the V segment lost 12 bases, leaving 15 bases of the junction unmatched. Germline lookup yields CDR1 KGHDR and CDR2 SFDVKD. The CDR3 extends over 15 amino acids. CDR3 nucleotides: TGTGCCTCCTCAGATCAGCGGGAGTATCGAGATACGCAGTATTTT. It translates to CASSDQREYRDTQYF.